Each of the 17 T cell receptor beta chains below was sequenced from the same sample in a study of T cells after yellow fever vaccination. TCRdb passed the 5' RACE reads through MiXCR, listing each CDR3 protein once. Among some 300,000 distinct CDR3 sequences listed, 8.5% to 10% were seen once. The sample consisted of CD4+ T cells sorted from PBMCs, taken 5 days after the yellow fever booster vaccination. The origin of the receptors is a man between 18 and 35 years old who received the YFV17D yellow fever vaccine.

The chain links TRBV5-1 to TRBJ1-4, with 7 bases aligning to TRBD1. CDR3 length equals 16 residues. After removal of 4 bases from V and 4 bases from J, the junction contained 10 bases not matched to a gene. Per the germline V gene, CDR1 is SGHRS and CDR2 is YFSETQ. In DNA form, the CDR3 reads TGCGCCAGCAGCCCAGAAGCGGACAGGATTAATGAAAAACTGTTTTTT. It encodes CASSPEADRINEKLFF.

The chain couples TRBV29-1 to TRBJ1-5; no reliable D call. Germline CDR1 SQVTM, CDR2 ANQGSEA. The CDR3 is 13 residues long. V was pared by 4 bases and J by 4 bases, with 11 bases between. CDR3 coding DNA: TGCAGCGTTGCGGGAACATTAAATCAGCCCCAGCATTTT. Amino acid sequence: CSVAGTLNQPQHF.

This clonotype turned up a few times. Its ends do not fully match the called genes, so a read error is possible. The chain joins TRBV3-1 to TRBJ2-4; possibly TRBD1 for D (5 bases). Germline-derived CDR1 and CDR2 are LGHDT and YNNKEL (reference sequence). The CDR3 has 13 residues. Here the CDR3 DNA reads TGTGCCAGCAGCCAAGGTAGTGACAGTCTAGGGAACTTC. This sequence encodes CASSQGSDSLGNF.

This clonotype was seen at least ten times. The V gene is TRBV5-1, the J gene TRBJ2-1; unclear D gene. The germline CDR1 and CDR2 sequences are SGHRS and YFSETQ. The CDR3 loop spans 15 amino acids. V lost 4 bases and J lost 6, with 17 bases in between. Written as DNA, the CDR3 is TGCGCCAGCAGCCCGGCTCTAGAGCCGTTCAATGAGCAGTTCTTC. It yields the protein CASSPALEPFNEQFF.

This clonotype turned up a few times. The chain carries TRBV5-1 and TRBJ2-4; D call uncertain. This CDR3 contains 13 residues. The V gene lost 4 bases and the J gene lost 6 bases, with 11 bases spanning the gap. Germline CDR1 and CDR2: SGHRS and YFSETQ. CDR3 in DNA: TGCGCCAGCAGCCTGGCCCTTGGAAACATTCAGTACTTC. This translates into CASSLALGNIQYF.

This chain uses TRBV4-3 with TRBJ2-1; D unresolved. Germline V gene data show CDR1 as LGHNA and CDR2 as YSLEER. Deletions cut 4 bases from V and 2 bases from J, with 12 bases between. CDR3 length: 15 residues. DNA for the CDR3: TGCGCCAGCAGCCCCACTCTTAGCACCTACAATGAGCAGTTCTTC. It specifies CASSPTLSTYNEQFF.

V usage is TRBV19 and J usage is TRBJ1-5; TRBD1 might be the D (5 bases). This CDR3 has 16 residues. The V gene lost 5 bases and the J gene lost 2 bases, with 16 bases spanning the gap. CDR1 is LNHDA, CDR2 SQIVND, per germline (reference sequence). CDR3 amino acids: CASSQGTWGGNQPQHF. CDR3 nucleotide sequence: TGTGCCAGTAGTCAAGGGACGTGGGGAGGCAATCAGCCCCAGCATTTT.

This chain links TRBV20-1 with TRBJ2-3; no clear D. The V end was cut by 0 bases, the J end by 0 bases, with 10 bases between. The length of the CDR3 is 15 residues. Germline CDR1 and CDR2: DFQATT and SNEGSKA (reference sequence). Written as DNA, the CDR3 is TGCAGTGCTAGAGATCGCCGCCTAAGCACAGATACGCAGTATTTT. It yields the protein CSARDRRLSTDTQYF.

V usage is TRBV12-3 or TRBV12-4 and J usage is TRBJ1-4; 8 nucleotides match TRBD1. This CDR3 has 14 amino acids. J lost 5 bases, V lost 5 bases, and 4 bases had no gene match. Here the CDR3 reads CASSPTGVNEKLFF. The CDR3 region has the DNA TGTGCCAGCAGTCCGACAGGGGTGAATGAAAAACTGTTTTTT.

This clonotype was seen only a few times. This rearrangement joins TRBV20-1 to TRBJ2-3; perhaps TRBD2 as D (6 bases). CDR1 DFQATT and CDR2 SNEGSKA come from the germline V gene (reference sequence). Trimming took 4 bases from V and 0 from J, leaving 11 bases between them. The CDR3 is 14 residues long. CDR3 protein: CSAIGTSSTDTQYF. For the CDR3, the DNA is TGCAGTGCTATCGGGACTTCTAGCACAGATACGCAGTATTTT.

This clonotype was detected many times. V gene TRBV24-1 combines with J gene TRBJ1-6; D might be TRBD1 (5 bases). Germline V gives CDR1 KGHDR, CDR2 SFDVKD. There are 13 residues in the CDR3. Between the trimmed V and J ends, which lost 5 bases and 10 bases, there was a span of 11 bases. CDR3 DNA: TGTGCCACCAGTGCCTGGGGGGGATCACCCCTCCACTTT. It codes for CATSAWGGSPLHF.

Regarding this clonotype: A junction end diverges from the germline sequence, so it may reflect a read error. V and J are TRBV7-7 and TRBJ2-5, with D tentatively TRBD1 (6 bases). The germline V gene has CDR1 SSHAT and CDR2 FNYEAQ (reference sequence). This CDR3 has 14 amino acids. CDR3: CASSPRTDQETQCF. CDR3 nucleotide sequence: TGTGCCAGCAGCCCGCGGACAGATCAAGAGACCCAGTGCTTC.

The V gene is TRBV5-3, the J gene TRBJ1-3, with 7 positions matching TRBD1. TRBV5-3 is placed among ORFs of uncertain function. The CDR3 has 16 residues. Trimming removed 4 bases from V and 4 bases from J; junction bases left unmatched: 11. CDR3 region: CARSLQRTGSGNTIYF. The CDR3 nucleotides read TGTGCCAGAAGCCTCCAGCGGACAGGTTCGGGAAACACCATATATTTT.

This sequence joins TRBV6-2 or TRBV6-3 and TRBJ2-5; 8 bases agree with TRBD2. The CDR3 length is 15 residues. CDR1 is MNHEY, CDR2 SVGEGT, per germline. V was pared by 2 bases and J by 4 bases, with 6 bases of the junction left unmatched. CDR3 in amino acids: CASSYQPGLGETQYF. The CDR3 DNA follows: TGTGCCAGCAGTTACCAACCGGGACTAGGAGAGACCCAGTACTTC.

This chain connects TRBV18 to TRBJ2-7; TRBD1 agrees at 7 bases. The CDR3 spans 15 residues. With V trimmed by 1 base and J by 3 bases, 6 bases remained unmatched. Looked up from germline, CDR1 is KGHSH and CDR2 is LQKENI. CDR3 sequence: CASSPRQGQFYEQYF. The CDR3 DNA reads as TGTGCCAGCTCACCACGCCAGGGACAGTTCTACGAGCAGTACTTC. Supplemented by reference TRBV18 and TRBJ2-7, the full variable domain reads NAGVMQNPRHLVRRRGQEARLRCSPMKGHSHVYWYRQLPEEGLKFMVYLQKENIIDESGMPKERFSAEFPKEGPSILRIQQVVRGDSAAYFCASSPRQGQFYEQYFGPGTRLTVT.

This clonotype was seen repeatedly, ten times or more. The chain employs TRBV20-1 and TRBJ1-2; perhaps TRBD1 as D (6 bases). Trimming took off 2 bases at V and 8 bases at J, with 12 bases between the two ends. Germline V gene lookup returns CDR1 DFQATT and CDR2 SNEGSKA (reference sequence). The CDR3 consists of 12 residues. The CDR3 bases are TGCAGTGCTAGACAGGGGATGTGGGGCTACACCTTC. Translated: CSARQGMWGYTF.

This clonotype was detected a few times. The chain combines TRBV4-1 with TRBJ1-2, with 8 positions matching TRBD1. Germline V CDR1 and CDR2: MGHRA, YSYEKL. CDR3 length: 15 residues. V was clipped by 3 bases and J by 8 bases; unmatched bases: 11. The CDR3 spells CASSQGTGLTIGYTF. The CDR3 DNA is TGCGCCAGCAGCCAGGGGACAGGACTTACGATCGGCTACACCTTC.